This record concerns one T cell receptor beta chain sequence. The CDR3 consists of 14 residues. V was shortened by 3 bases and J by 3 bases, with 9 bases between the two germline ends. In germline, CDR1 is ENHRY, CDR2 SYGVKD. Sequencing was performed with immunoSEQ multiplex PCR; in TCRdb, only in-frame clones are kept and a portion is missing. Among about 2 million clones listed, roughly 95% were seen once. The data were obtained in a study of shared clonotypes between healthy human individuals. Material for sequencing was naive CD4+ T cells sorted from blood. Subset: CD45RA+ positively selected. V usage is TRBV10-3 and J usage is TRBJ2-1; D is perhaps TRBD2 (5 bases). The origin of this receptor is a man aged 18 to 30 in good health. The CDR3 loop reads CAISESAGYNEQFF. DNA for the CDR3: TGTGCCATCAGTGAATCTGCGGGCTACAATGAGCAGTTCTTC.